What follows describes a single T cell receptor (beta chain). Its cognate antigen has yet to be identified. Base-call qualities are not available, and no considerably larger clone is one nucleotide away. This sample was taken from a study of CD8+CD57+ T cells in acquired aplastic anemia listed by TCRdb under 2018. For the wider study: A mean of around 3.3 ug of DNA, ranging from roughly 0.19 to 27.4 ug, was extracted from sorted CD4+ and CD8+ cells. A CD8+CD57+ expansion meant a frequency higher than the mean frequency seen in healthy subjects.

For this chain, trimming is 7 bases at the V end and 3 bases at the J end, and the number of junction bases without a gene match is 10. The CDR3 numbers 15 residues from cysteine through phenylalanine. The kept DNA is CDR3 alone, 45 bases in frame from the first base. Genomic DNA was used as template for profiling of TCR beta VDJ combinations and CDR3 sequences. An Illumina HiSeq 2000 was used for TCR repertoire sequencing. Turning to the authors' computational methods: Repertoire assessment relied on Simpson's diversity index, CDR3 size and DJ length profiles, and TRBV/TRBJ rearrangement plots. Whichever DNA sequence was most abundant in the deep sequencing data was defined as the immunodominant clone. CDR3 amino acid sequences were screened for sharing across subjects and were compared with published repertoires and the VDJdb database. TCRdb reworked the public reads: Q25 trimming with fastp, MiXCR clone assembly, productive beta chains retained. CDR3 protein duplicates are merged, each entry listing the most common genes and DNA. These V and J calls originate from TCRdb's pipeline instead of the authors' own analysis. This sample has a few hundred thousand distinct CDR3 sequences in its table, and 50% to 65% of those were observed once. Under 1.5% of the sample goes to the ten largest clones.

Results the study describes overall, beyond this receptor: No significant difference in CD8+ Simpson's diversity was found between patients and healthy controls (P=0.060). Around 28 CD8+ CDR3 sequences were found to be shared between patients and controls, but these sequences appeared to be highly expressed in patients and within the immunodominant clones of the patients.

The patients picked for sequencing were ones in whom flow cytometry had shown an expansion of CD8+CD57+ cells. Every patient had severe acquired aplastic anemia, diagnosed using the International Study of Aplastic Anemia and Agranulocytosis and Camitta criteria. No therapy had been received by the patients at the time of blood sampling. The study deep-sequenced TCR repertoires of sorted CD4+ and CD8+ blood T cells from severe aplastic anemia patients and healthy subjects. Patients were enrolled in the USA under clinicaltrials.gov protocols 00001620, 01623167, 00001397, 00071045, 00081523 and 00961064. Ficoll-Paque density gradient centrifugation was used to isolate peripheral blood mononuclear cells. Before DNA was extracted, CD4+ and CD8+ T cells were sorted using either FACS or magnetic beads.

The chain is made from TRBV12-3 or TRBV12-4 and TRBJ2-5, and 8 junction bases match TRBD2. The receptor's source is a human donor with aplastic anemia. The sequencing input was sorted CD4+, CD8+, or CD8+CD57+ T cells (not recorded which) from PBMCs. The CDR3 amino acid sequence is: CASIRGGGPKETQYF. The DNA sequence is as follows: TGTGCCAGCATCCGAGGCGGGGGGCCAAAAGAGACCCAGTACTTC.